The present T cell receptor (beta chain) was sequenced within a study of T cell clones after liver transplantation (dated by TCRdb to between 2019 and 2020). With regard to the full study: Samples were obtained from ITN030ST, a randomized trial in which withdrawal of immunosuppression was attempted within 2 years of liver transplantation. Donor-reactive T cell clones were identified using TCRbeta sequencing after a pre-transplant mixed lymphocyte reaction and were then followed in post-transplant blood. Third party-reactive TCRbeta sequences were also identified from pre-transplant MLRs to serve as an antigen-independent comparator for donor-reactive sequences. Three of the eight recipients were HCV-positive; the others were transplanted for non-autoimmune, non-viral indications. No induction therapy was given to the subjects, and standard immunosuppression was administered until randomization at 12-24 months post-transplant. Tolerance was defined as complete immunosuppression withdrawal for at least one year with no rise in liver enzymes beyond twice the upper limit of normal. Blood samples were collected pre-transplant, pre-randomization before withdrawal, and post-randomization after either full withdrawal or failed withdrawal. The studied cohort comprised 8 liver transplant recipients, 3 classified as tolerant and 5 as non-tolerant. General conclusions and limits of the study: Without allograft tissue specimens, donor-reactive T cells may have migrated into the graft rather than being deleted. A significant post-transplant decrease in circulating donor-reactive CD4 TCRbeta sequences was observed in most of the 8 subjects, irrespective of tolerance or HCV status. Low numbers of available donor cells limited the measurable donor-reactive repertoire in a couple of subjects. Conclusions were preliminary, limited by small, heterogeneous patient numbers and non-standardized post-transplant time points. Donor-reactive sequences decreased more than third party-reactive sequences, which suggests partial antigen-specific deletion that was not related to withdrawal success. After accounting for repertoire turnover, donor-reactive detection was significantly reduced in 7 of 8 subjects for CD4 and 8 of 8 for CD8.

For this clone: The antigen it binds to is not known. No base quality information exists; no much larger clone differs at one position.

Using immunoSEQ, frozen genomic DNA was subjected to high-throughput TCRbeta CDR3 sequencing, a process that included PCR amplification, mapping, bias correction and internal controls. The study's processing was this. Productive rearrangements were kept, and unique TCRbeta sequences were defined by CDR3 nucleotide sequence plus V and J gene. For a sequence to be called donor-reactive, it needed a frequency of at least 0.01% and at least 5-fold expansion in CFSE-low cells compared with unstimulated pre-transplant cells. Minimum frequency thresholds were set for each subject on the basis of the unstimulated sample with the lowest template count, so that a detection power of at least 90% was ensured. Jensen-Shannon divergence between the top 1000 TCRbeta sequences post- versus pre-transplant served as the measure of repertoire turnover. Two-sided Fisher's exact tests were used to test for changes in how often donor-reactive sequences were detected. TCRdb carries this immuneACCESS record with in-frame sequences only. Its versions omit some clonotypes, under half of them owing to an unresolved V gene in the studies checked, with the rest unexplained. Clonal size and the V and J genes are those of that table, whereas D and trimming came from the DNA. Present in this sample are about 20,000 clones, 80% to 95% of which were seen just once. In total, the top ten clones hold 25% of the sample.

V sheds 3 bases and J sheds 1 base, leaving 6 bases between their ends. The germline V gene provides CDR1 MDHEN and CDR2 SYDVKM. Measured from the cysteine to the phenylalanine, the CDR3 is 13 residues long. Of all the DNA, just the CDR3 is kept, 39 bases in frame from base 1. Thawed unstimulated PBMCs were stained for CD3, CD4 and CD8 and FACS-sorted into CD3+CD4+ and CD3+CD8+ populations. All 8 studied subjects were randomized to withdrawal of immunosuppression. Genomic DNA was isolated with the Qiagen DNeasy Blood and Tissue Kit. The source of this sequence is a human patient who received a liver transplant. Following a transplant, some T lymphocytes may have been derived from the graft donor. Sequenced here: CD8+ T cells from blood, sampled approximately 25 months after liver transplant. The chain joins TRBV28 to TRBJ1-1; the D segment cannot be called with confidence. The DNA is TGTGCCAGCAGTTTGGGAGGGAACACTGAAGCTTTCTTT. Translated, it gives CASSLGGNTEAFF. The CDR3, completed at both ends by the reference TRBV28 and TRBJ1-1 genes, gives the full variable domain DVKVTQSSRYLVKRTGEKVFLECVQDMDHENMFWYRQDPGLGLRLIYFSYDVKMKEKGDIPEGYSVSREKKERFSLILESASTNQTSMYLCASSLGGNTEAFFGQGTRLTVV.